This record concerns one T cell receptor (beta chain) sequence. These data originate in a study of cytomegalovirus exposure and HLA in healthy donors. PCR involved 60 Vbeta and 13 Jbeta primers. Clones were read by immunoSEQ multiplex PCR, and TCRdb kept only the in-frame ones, dropping some. This sample has about 110,000 clones; 75% occur once, and the top ten carry around 2.5%. The source of this sequence is a man aged 35 to 55 in good health and CMV-seronegative. Specimen: PBMCs.

The CDR3 sequence is CSVDNRGGTEAFF. The CDR3 bases are TGCAGCGTTGACAACCGGGGAGGAACTGAAGCTTTCTTT. V usage is TRBV29-1 and J usage is TRBJ1-1; D unresolved. Trimming cost V 3 bases and J 5 bases, with 13 bases left between them. The length of the CDR3 is 13 residues. The germline V gene has CDR1 SQVTM and CDR2 ANQGSEA.